The present TCR beta chain was sequenced within a study of blood T cell repertoires in COVID-19 (dated by TCRdb to 2020 to 2021). For context, the study as a whole: Samples covering the acute and convalescent phases of COVID-19 were provided by collaborators in the United States, Italy and Spain. Subjects who had been exposed to COVID-19, were actively infected with it, or had recovered from it provided the deeply sampled blood TCRbeta repertoires that made up the dataset. A de-identified subject ID, COVID-19 status, age in years and sex were almost always included in the sample metadata. Samples came from the ongoing ImmuneRACE study (first 160 participants) plus 1,254 subjects from 6 global collaborators. The repertoires were released in a freely available public database meant as a resource for research on the immune response to SARS-CoV-2. Where available, HLA class I and class II types were obtained from metadata supplied by the sample provider rather than from assay-based typing. The material from the prospective study consisted of cDNA or gDNA derived from T cells, B-cell-depleted T cells, or PBMCs. The full study reports these points: Clinical and demographic metadata were provided uncurated, with the amount varying by source and participant.

A word on this clone: The clone's antigen remains unknown. No base qualities exist here, and no much larger clone lies one base off it.

V has 5 bases trimmed and J has 10 bases trimmed; junction bases matching no gene number 16. CDR1 SGHVS and CDR2 FQNEAQ are derived from the germline V gene. The CDR3, cysteine through phenylalanine, is 16 amino acids long. Just CDR3 DNA is preserved here, 48 bases in frame from base 1. The collaborating institutions used their own protocols to collect whole blood in K2EDTA tubes. For TCRbeta analysis, collaborator samples were shipped as frozen whole blood, as isolated PBMCs, or as DNA extracted from either sample type. TCRbeta CDR3 regions were amplified from genomic DNA by means of the immunoSEQ Assay, a bias-controlled multiplex PCR. Processing in the source paper ran as follows. The number of nucleated cells in each sample was estimated by amplification of reference gene primers within the assay. Sequence reads were collapsed and filtered to measure the absolute abundance of every unique TCRbeta CDR3 rearrangement. For each sample, productive Simpson clonality was calculated by taking the square root of Simpson's diversity index across productive rearrangements. The immuneACCESS repertoire file appears here via TCRdb, limited to in-frame rearrangements. These files lack a portion of the clones; in checked studies, under half of the deficit traces to unresolved V genes, and the cause of the others is not known. That table gives V, J and clone size, and the DNA gave D and trimming. In all, the sample holds 250,000 to 300,000 clones, and roughly 89% of those were seen once. Jointly, the top ten make up around 3% of the sample.

The specimen was peripheral blood. The source is a woman under 40 with active or convalescent COVID-19. This chain joins TRBV7-8 to TRBJ2-1; 8 nucleotides in the junction match TRBD2. The encoded CDR3 is CASSKLRGGRFREQFF. The DNA sequence is TGTGCCAGCAGCAAACTCCGGGGGGGGCGGTTCCGCGAGCAGTTCTTC.